This T cell receptor (beta chain) was profiled in a study of CD8+CD57+ T cells in acquired aplastic anemia. All patients picked for sequencing had shown, by flow cytometry, an expansion of CD8+CD57+ cells. All patients were therapy-naive when blood was sampled. This clonotype was recorded many times. Its antigen remains unknown. Findings and limits, study-wide: Overlap between patients and controls comprised about 30 CD8+ CDR3 sequences.

Genomic DNA, the template, was used for profiling of the TCR beta VDJ and CDR3. TCRdb re-called the reads through MiXCR, storing one row per CDR3 protein. Here the sample spans over 150,000 distinct CDR3 sequences, about 52% being singletons. The CDR3 spans 12 residues. V was cut by 6 bases and J by 8 bases, with 11 bases left in between. The V gene's germline CDR1 is MNHEY and CDR2 SVGAGI. This receptor was identified in a human donor with aplastic anemia. Sequenced material: sorted CD4+, CD8+, or CD8+CD57+ T cells (not recorded which) from PBMCs. The genes are TRBV6-5 and TRBJ2-1, with D perhaps TRBD2 (5 bases). CDR3 sequence reads: CASSLSVDEQFF. CDR3 in DNA: TGTGCCAGCAGCCTTAGCGTTGATGAGCAGTTCTTC.